This entry describes one T cell receptor beta chain. This receptor's antigen is unknown. The input lacks base qualities; no much larger clone sits a single base away. This record belongs to a study of blood T cells in healthy people across ages (dated by TCRdb to 2015 to 2017). For the study in its entirety: Template switching captured roughly one uniquely barcoded TCR beta cDNA molecule per two T cells in model experiments. Using the same blood draw, the study looked at two additional independent replicas of 1 million unique cDNA reads for two donors, one aged 18 to 30 and the other aged 80 or older. To avoid experimental bias, donors of different ages were distributed randomly across sequencing lanes. Four age groups were formed from the donors: young (average approximately 15 years), middle-aged (around 41), aged (roughly 59) and long-lived (more than 75). Age-related changes in TCR beta repertoire diversity were measured in the study by deep sequencing normalized with unique cDNA molecular identifiers.

Counted from cysteine to phenylalanine, this CDR3 has 14 amino acids. The DNA shown is the 42-base CDR3, in frame from base 1. V is pruned by 10 bases and J by 2 bases, leaving 9 bases of the junction without a gene match. Study-wide findings and limitations: Since profiling was done on bulk unsorted PBMCs, naive and antigen-experienced compartments could not be conclusively compared. Compared with the aged group, the long-lived group had more naive CD4+ T cells, fewer expanded clones and increased TCR diversity, a pattern suggesting age selection. There was a strong correlation between observed TCR beta diversity and the percentage of naive T cells measured by flow cytometry. Observed TCR beta diversity per million T cells fell roughly linearly with age, and a significant reduction was already apparent by age around 40. Total diversity estimates from one million sequenced T cells were considered lower bounds and underestimates. Because the CMV infection status of the donors was unknown, age-related changes in expanded clonotypes may potentially have been confounded.

The library was produced with 5' RACE. TCRdb shows the sequencer as Illumina HiSeq 2500. A second PCR of roughly 7 to 11 cycles was performed with a sample-barcoded 5' primer and a J-beta primer mix. A unique molecular identifier was introduced onto each TCR beta cDNA molecule by a template-switch 5' adaptor carrying 12 random nucleotides. At least 3 million CDR3-containing paired-end reads were obtained from each sample. First-strand cDNA synthesis was performed from all RNA using the Mint cDNA synthesis kit, with priming by a TRBC-specific oligonucleotide. All cDNA was treated with uracil-DNA glycosylase and then went through a first 18-cycle PCR with the universal primers M1SS and BC2_uni_R. The study's own analysis went as follows. Normalization of each sample was performed by random selection of 1 million high-quality reads, each carrying a distinct molecular identifier. Reads sharing molecular identifiers were discarded rather than binned into consensus sequences. MiTCR, run with a Q25 quality threshold and the strictest error-elimination algorithm, handled CDR3 identification, clonotype clustering and error correction. A nonparametric unseen species model with Euler transformation was used to estimate a lower bound on total TCR beta diversity. TCRdb trimmed the raw reads at Q25, called clones with MiXCR and kept productive beta chains. Rows matching on CDR3 protein sequence are summarized as one entry with the most common DNA and genes. TCRdb, rather than the study authors, made the V and J calls. The sample table records 1.4 million or so distinct CDR3 sequences; under 55% of these occur just once. Together, the top ten hold about 4% of the sample.

The donors were some 39 Caucasian individuals from Russia, aged roughly 6 to 100 years, who were systemically healthy. Approximately 9 milliliters of peripheral blood were collected from each donor into EDTA-treated Vacutainer tubes. Ficoll-Paque density-gradient centrifugation was used to isolate PBMCs, with at least 6.5 million per sample. Trizol reagent was used to extract total RNA from the PBMCs, yielding at least 6 micrograms per sample. For every donor, an aliquot of PBMCs went through flow cytometry to measure the percentages of naive CD45RAhigh/CD27high T cells. This TCR was recovered from a woman aged 18-35 years in good health. The sequenced sample consisted of blood. Recombination linked TRBV12-3 or TRBV12-4 to TRBJ2-3; 7 central nucleotides agree with TRBD1. The CDR3 protein sequence reads: CATSKDRNTDTQYF. The DNA sequence reads TGTGCCACTTCAAAGGACAGGAACACAGATACGCAGTATTTT.